Listed here is a single T cell receptor beta chain. This entry belongs to a study of PD-1 blockade in classical Hodgkin lymphoma. Looked up from germline, CDR1 is GTSNPN and CDR2 is SVGIG (reference sequence). The CDR3 has 12 residues. The V gene lost 2 bases and the J gene lost 3 bases, with 4 bases spanning the gap. Assay used: immunoSEQ multiplex PCR; TCRdb lists only in-frame clones, some missing. Here the sample spans nearly 100,000 clones, over 70% being singletons. Every one of the patients relapsed after autologous stem cell transplantation (brentuximab vedotin exposure was variable). This sequence joins TRBV30 and TRBJ1-4; D gene unclear. This TCR was sampled from a human donor with classical Hodgkin lymphoma. The sample was peripheral blood mononuclear cells (PBMCs), taken at baseline. The chain's CDR3 is CAWSLANEKLFF. In nucleotides, the CDR3 is TGTGCCTGGAGTTTGGCTAATGAAAAACTGTTTTTT.